These T cell receptor beta chains were read from a single sample in a study of a mutant IDH1 vaccine in newly diagnosed glioma. No cognate antigen is known for these TCRs. Produced via immunoSEQ multiplex PCR; TCRdb's table is partial and in-frame only. Of about 25,000 clones listed, roughly three quarters were seen once; the top ten hold around 10%. The sequencing here drew on peripheral blood mononuclear cells (PBMCs), taken from a glioma patient whose treatment included an IDH1 peptide vaccine. The receptors derive from a man between 18 and 29 years old with glioma. Some clones in this sample may be carry-over from other donors' samples. The CDR3 runs from the conserved cysteine through the conserved F or W. The D gene is left open where the match is weak. Some rows have no size entry. The others give once, few or many, or a class for an expanded clone.

clone_size	d_call	j_call	v_call	cdr3_aa	cdr3_nt
.	.	TRBJ1-1	TRBV19	CASSIQGMNTEAFF	TGTGCCAGTAGTATCCAAGGGATGAACACTGAAGCTTTCTTT
few	.	TRBJ1-1	TRBV10-3	CAIKAEMNTEAFF	TGTGCCATCAAGGCAGAAATGAACACTGAAGCTTTCTTT
.	.	TRBJ2-2	TRBV6-5	CASSYTGTGELFF	TGTGCCAGCAGTTACACGGGCACCGGGGAGCTGTTTTTT
.	.	TRBJ2-3	TRBV7-2	CASSFEGYTQYF	TGTGCCAGCAGCTTTGAGGGCTATACGCAGTATTTT
.	.	TRBJ1-2	TRBV6-5	CASRQGSYGYTF	TGTGCCAGCAGACAGGGCAGCTATGGCTACACCTTC
.	.	TRBJ1-1	TRBV5-1	CASSLDRNTEAFF	TGCGCCAGCAGCTTGGACAGGAACACTGAAGCTTTCTTT
.	TRBD2	TRBJ2-3	TRBV5-4	CASSAGTNRNTDTQYF	TGTGCCAGCAGCGCTGGGACTAACCGTAACACAGATACGCAGTATTTT
.	.	TRBJ2-3	TRBV9	CASSSFGSEVTDTQYF	TGTGCCAGCAGTTCCTTTGGCTCGGAGGTCACAGATACGCAGTATTTT
.	.	TRBJ1-4	TRBV5-1	CASSFGAGDEKLFF	TGCGCCAGCAGCTTCGGGGCAGGTGATGAAAAACTGTTTTTT
.	.	TRBJ2-3	TRBV6-1	CASSGVNTDTQYF	TGTGCCAGCAGTGGCGTAAACACAGATACGCAGTATTTT
few	.	TRBJ1-2	TRBV29-1	CSVRDRFPLDGYTF	TGCAGCGTTCGGGACCGTTTCCCTCTGGATGGCTACACCTTC
few	.	TRBJ1-1	TRBV30	CAWIFPLTEAFF	TGTGCCTGGATTTTTCCCCTCACTGAAGCTTTCTTT
.	TRBD2	TRBJ2-6	TRBV30	CAWSLWASGRGSVLTF	TGTGCCTGGAGCTTATGGGCTAGCGGACGGGGGAGCGTCCTGACTTTC
.	TRBD2	TRBJ2-1	TRBV30	CAWSLSGRAISEQFF	TGTGCCTGGAGTTTGAGCGGGAGGGCCATCAGTGAGCAGTTCTTC
.	TRBD2	TRBJ2-3	TRBV9	CASSVDRTSGHHLSTDTQYF	TGTGCCAGCAGCGTAGATCGGACTAGCGGCCATCACTTGTCCACAGATACGCAGTATTTT
few	.	TRBJ1-5	TRBV10-1	CASSEPKKTGSRQPQHF	TGCGCCAGCAGTGAGCCGAAGAAGACAGGATCACGACAGCCCCAGCATTTT
few	TRBD1	TRBJ1-6	TRBV9	CASSDLRDSFSPLHF	TGTGCCAGCTCTGACCTACGGGACAGTTTTTCACCCCTCCACTTT
.	TRBD2	TRBJ2-1	TRBV7-9	CASSPGAGVVYEQFF	TGTGCCAGCAGCCCCGGGGCGGGAGTCGTGTATGAGCAGTTCTTC
.	.	TRBJ1-5	TRBV7-2	CASSLDIVSNQPQHF	TGTGCCAGCAGCTTAGACATCGTTAGCAATCAGCCCCAGCATTTT
.	.	TRBJ1-5	TRBV28	CASSFLSNRVNQPQHF	TGTGCCAGCAGTTTCCTCTCGAACAGGGTCAATCAGCCCCAGCATTTT
.	TRBD1	TRBJ1-2	TRBV5-1	CASSDLGQGYGYTF	TGCGCCAGCAGCGATCTTGGACAGGGATATGGCTACACCTTC
.	.	TRBJ1-4	TRBV6-1	CASHHNVREKLFF	TGTGCCAGCCACCACAACGTTCGGGAAAAACTGTTTTTT
.	.	TRBJ1-2	TRBV4-3	CASSQDRSAGVGYGYTF	TGCGCCAGCAGCCAAGATCGGAGTGCGGGGGTCGGCTATGGCTACACCTTC
.	.	TRBJ1-5	TRBV5-6	CASSLASQPQHF	TGTGCCAGCAGCTTGGCCAGTCAGCCCCAGCATTTT
once	TRBD2	TRBJ2-7	TRBV4-2	CASSQELIAGYEQYF	TGTGCCAGCAGCCAAGAGTTGATAGCGGGTTACGAGCAGTACTTC
few	.	TRBJ2-1	TRBV4-2	CASSQPLLVDGSYNEQFF	TGTGCCAGCAGCCAACCTCTGTTAGTGGATGGATCCTACAATGAGCAGTTCTTC